These T cell receptor beta chains were read from a single sample in a study of neoadjuvant nivolumab and ipilimumab in lung cancer. Profiled with immunoSEQ multiplex PCR; TCRdb holds only in-frame clones, not every one. In the table there are some 30,000 clones, 90% of which are singletons. Source: peripheral blood, taken after neoadjuvant nivolumab, alone or with ipilimumab, at or shortly before surgery. The source of these receptors is an adult with non-small cell lung cancer. The CDR3 runs from the conserved cysteine through the conserved F or W. A D gene is named only where the DNA matches it firmly.

v_gene	d_gene	j_gene	CDR3aa	CDR3nt
TRBV4-3	-	TRBJ2-2	CASSRHNTGELFF	TGCGCCAGCAGCCGGCATAACACCGGGGAGCTGTTTTTT
TRBV5-1	-	TRBJ2-5	CASSLGGGGTQETQYF	TGCGCCAGCAGCTTGGGAGGGGGAGGAACCCAAGAGACCCAGTACTTC
TRBV2	-	TRBJ2-2	CASSDRVTGELFF	TGTGCCAGCAGTGACCGGGTCACCGGGGAGCTGTTTTTT
TRBV4-2	TRBD2	TRBJ2-2	CASSQDPSGGWNTGELFF	TGTGCCAGCAGCCAAGACCCCAGCGGGGGGTGGAACACCGGGGAGCTGTTTTTT
TRBV11-2	-	TRBJ1-5	CASSRSGLGNQPQHF	TGTGCCAGCAGCCGGTCGGGGTTGGGCAATCAGCCCCAGCATTTT
TRBV7-9	-	TRBJ1-3	CASSSLGAPSGNTIYF	TGTGCCAGCAGCTCGCTCGGGGCGCCGTCTGGAAACACCATATATTTT
TRBV10-1	-	TRBJ2-2	CASTRDLTGELFF	TGCGCCAGCACGAGGGATCTCACCGGGGAGCTGTTTTTT
TRBV29-1	TRBD1	TRBJ1-5	CSVGTGEIGNQPQHF	TGCAGCGTTGGGACAGGGGAAATCGGGAATCAGCCCCAGCATTTT
TRBV6-6	TRBD1	TRBJ2-2	CASSYFRGLEAGELFF	TGTGCCAGCAGTTACTTCAGGGGGCTAGAAGCCGGGGAGCTGTTTTTT
TRBV27	-	TRBJ1-1	CASSPEGNPNTEAFF	TGTGCCAGCAGTCCGGAGGGGAACCCGAACACTGAAGCTTTCTTT
TRBV18	-	TRBJ2-5	CASSPGDSQETQYF	TGTGCCAGCTCACCCGGCGACTCCCAAGAGACCCAGTACTTC
TRBV5-4	TRBD1	TRBJ2-7	CASSRGQPLGLYEQYF	TGTGCCAGCAGCCGGGGACAGCCCTTGGGCCTCTACGAGCAGTACTTC
TRBV7-9	-	TRBJ1-2	CASSLGGGLNGYTF	TGTGCCAGCAGCTTAGGAGGGGGGCTTAATGGCTACACCTTC
TRBV2	TRBD1	TRBJ2-7	CASSDEGTGVKQYF	TGTGCCAGCAGTGACGAGGGGACAGGGGTGAAGCAGTACTTC
TRBV10-3	TRBD1	TRBJ1-6	CAISESGGGGNNSPLHF	TGTGCCATCAGTGAGTCTGGAGGGGGCGGGAATAATTCACCCCTCCACTTT
TRBV14	TRBD2	TRBJ2-5	CASSYLGGGPQGETQYF	TGTGCCAGCAGCTACCTCGGCGGGGGGCCACAAGGAGAGACCCAGTACTTC
TRBV7-7	TRBD1	TRBJ2-1	CASSFGTGEHNEQFF	TGTGCCAGCAGCTTCGGGACAGGGGAACACAATGAGCAGTTCTTC
TRBV7-9	-	TRBJ1-3	CASSLEWAPKWESGNTIYF	TGTGCCAGCAGCTTAGAGTGGGCCCCCAAATGGGAGTCTGGAAACACCATATATTTT